These T cell receptor beta chains were read from a single sample in a study of PD-1 blockade in classical Hodgkin lymphoma. Repertoires were generated with immunoSEQ multiplex PCR, while TCRdb's copy carries only in-frame clones and drops some. Among 60,000 or so clones, roughly nine tenths were seen once, and the ten largest hold roughly a tenth. The specimen was peripheral blood mononuclear cells (PBMCs), collected at baseline. Every receptor here comes from a human donor with classical Hodgkin lymphoma. The CDR3 runs from the conserved cysteine through the conserved F or W. D genes are given only for firm matches. Clone size, where shown, is once, few, many, or a class for clones that have expanded.

size,D,J,V,DNA,CDR3
.,.,TRBJ2-7,TRBV10-3,TGTGCCATCAGTGAGTCAGGGGGGAGTTCAACCTACGAGCAGTACTTC,CAISESGGSSTYEQYF
.,TRBD2,TRBJ2-7,TRBV28,TGTGCCAGCAGCAGGCTAGCGGAAACCTACGAGCAGTACTTC,CASSRLAETYEQYF
.,.,TRBJ2-3,TRBV7-6,TGTGCCAGCAGCCGGGGACTCCTGACTCCTAGCACAGATACGCAGTATTTT,CASSRGLLTPSTDTQYF
few,.,TRBJ1-1,TRBV30,TGTGCCTGGAGTGGACTGATGAACACTGAAGCTTTCTTT,CAWSGLMNTEAFF
.,.,TRBJ2-6,TRBV2,TGTGCCAGCTCTCCTTCTGGGGCCAACGTCCTGACTTTC,CASSPSGANVLTF
.,.,TRBJ1-4,TRBV19,TGTGCCAGTAGTAGTCAGACGAAGAATGAAAAACTGTTTTTT,CASSSQTKNEKLFF
.,.,TRBJ1-1,TRBV5-1,TGCGCCAGCAGCTTTGCAGGGAGAATGAACACTGAAGCTTTCTTT,CASSFAGRMNTEAFF
.,TRBD2,TRBJ2-3,TRBV5-1,TGCGCCAGCAGCTACGGGGGGAGGGATACGCAGTATTTT,CASSYGGRDTQYF
.,.,TRBJ1-5,TRBV19,TGTGCCAGTAAATTTTTAGGGCAGGGCAATCAGCCCCAGCATTTT,CASKFLGQGNQPQHF
.,TRBD2,TRBJ2-5,TRBV6-1,TGTGCCAGCAGCGTACTAGCGGGAGGGGGGGAGACCCAGTACTTC,CASSVLAGGGETQYF
.,TRBD1,TRBJ1-5,TRBV7-8,TGTGCCAGCAGCTTAGGGGGACAGGGCCCTAATCAGCCCCAGCATTTT,CASSLGGQGPNQPQHF
.,.,TRBJ2-6,TRBV19,TGTGCCAGTAGTCCTCCATTTGGAGTATCTGGGGCCAACGTCCTGACTTTC,CASSPPFGVSGANVLTF